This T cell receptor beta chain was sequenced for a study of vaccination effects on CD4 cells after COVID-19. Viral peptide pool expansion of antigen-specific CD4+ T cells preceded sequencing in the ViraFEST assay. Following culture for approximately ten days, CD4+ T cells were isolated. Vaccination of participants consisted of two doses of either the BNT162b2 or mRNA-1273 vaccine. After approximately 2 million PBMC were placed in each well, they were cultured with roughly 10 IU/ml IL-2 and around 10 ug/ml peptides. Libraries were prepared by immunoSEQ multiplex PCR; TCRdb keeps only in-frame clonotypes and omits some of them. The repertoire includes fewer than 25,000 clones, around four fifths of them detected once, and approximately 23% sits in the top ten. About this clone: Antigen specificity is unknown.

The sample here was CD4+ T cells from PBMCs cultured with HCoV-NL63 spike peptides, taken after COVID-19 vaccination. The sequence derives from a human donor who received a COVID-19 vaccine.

The CDR3, as DNA: TGTGCCAGCAGCCAAGATCAAGCAGATACGCAGTATTTT. Protein product: CASSQDQADTQYF. The chain carries TRBV4-2 and TRBJ2-3; D gene ambiguous. This CDR3 region has 13 residues. V was cut by 0 bases and J by 4 bases, with 5 bases left in between. Germline-derived CDR1 and CDR2 are LGHNA and YNFKEQ.